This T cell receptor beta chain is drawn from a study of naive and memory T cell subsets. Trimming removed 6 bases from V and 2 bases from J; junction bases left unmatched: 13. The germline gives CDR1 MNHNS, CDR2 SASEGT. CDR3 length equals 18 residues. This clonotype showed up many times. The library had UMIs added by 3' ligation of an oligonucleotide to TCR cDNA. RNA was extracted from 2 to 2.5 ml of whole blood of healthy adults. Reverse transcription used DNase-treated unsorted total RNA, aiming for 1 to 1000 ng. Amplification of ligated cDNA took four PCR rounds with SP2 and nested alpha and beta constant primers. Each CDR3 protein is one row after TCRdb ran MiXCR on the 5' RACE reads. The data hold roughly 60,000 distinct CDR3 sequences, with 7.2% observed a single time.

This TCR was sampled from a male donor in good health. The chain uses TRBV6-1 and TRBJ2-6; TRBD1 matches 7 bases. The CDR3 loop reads CASRFPGGWSTGANVLTF. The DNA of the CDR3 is TGTGCCAGCAGATTTCCAGGGGGTTGGAGCACTGGGGCCAACGTCCTGACTTTC.